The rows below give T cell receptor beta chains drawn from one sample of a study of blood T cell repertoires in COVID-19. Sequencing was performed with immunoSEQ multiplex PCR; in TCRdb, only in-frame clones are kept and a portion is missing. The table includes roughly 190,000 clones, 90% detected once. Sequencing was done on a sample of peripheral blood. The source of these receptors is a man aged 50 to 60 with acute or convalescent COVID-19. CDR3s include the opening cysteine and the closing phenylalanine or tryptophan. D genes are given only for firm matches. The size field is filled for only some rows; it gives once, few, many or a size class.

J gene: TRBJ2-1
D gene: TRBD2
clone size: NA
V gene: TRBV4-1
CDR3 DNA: TGCGCCAGCAGCCAAGTGGGACTAGCGGGAGGTGAGCAGTTCTTC
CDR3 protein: CASSQVGLAGGEQFF

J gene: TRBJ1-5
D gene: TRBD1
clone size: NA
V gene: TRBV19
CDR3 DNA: TGTGCCAGTAGTAGACGGACAGGAGCGTTTAGCAATCAGCCCCAGCATTTT
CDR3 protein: CASSRRTGAFSNQPQHF

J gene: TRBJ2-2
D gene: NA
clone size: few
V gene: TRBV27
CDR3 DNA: TGTGCCAGCAGTTCGAGGACTGGAGCGAACACCGGGGAGCTGTTTTTT
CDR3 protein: CASSSRTGANTGELFF

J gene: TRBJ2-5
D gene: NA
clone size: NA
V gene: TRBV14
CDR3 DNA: TGTGCCAGCAGCGGACGACTAGGCTGGGGCCAAGAGACCCAGTACTTC
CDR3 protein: CASSGRLGWGQETQYF

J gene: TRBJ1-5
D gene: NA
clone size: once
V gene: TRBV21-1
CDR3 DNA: TGTGCCAGCAGCCCACCAAAAAGGGACACGGTCTACGAGCCCCAGCATTTT
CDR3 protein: CASSPPKRDTVYEPQHF

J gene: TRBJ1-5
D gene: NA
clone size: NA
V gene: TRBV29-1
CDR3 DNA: TGCAGCGTTGCAGGGCGCAATCAGCCCCAGCATTTT
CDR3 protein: CSVAGRNQPQHF

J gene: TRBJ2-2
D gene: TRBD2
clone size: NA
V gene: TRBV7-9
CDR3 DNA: TGTGCCAGCAGCTTAGAACTAGCGGGAGGAGGGACCGGGGAGCTGTTTTTT
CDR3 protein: CASSLELAGGGTGELFF

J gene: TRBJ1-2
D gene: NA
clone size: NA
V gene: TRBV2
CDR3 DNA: TGTGCCAGCAGTGAAAGCGTGTACTATGGCTACACCTTC
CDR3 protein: CASSESVYYGYTF

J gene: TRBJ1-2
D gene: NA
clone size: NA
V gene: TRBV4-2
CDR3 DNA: TGTGCCAGCAGCCAAGTGGGGGCGGGGGATAATGGTGGCTACACCTTC
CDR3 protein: CASSQVGAGDNGGYTF

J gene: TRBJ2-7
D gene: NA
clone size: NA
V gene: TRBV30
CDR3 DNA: TGTGCCTGGAGTTTACCCGCAGGCCGACGTGAAGGCGAGCAGTACTTC
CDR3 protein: CAWSLPAGRREGEQYF

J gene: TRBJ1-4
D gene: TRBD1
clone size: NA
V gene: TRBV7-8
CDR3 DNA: TGTGCCAGCAGCCAATCCCGACAGGGAACGGGGGAAAAACTGTTTTTT
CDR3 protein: CASSQSRQGTGEKLFF

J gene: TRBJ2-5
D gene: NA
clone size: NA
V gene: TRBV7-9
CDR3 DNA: TGTGCCAGCAGCTTAGCGGGGCCCAGGGGTGAGACCCAGTACTTC
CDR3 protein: CASSLAGPRGETQYF

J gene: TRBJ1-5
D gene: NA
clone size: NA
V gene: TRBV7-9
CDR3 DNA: TGTGCCAGCAGCTTATACAGGGTCCCAAGCCGCCGGCCCCAGCATTTT
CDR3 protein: CASSLYRVPSRRPQHF

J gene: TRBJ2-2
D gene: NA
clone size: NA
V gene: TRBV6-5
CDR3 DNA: TGTGCCAGCAGAGACGTAGCGATCACCGGGGAGCTGTTTTTT
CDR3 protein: CASRDVAITGELFF

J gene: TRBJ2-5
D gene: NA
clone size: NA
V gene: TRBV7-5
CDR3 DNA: TGTGTCAGAAGCTTTGACCGTAGCGGGAGGGCCACAGAGACCCAGTACTTC
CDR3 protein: CVRSFDRSGRATETQYF

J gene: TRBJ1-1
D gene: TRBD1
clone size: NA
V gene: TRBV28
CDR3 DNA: TGTGCCAGCAGACCCGGGACAGGGTCATTCACTGAAGCTTTCTTT
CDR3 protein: CASRPGTGSFTEAFF

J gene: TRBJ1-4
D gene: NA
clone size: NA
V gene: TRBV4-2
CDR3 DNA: TGTGCCAGCAGCCAGGACAGTACTAATGAAAAACTGTTTTTT
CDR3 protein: CASSQDSTNEKLFF

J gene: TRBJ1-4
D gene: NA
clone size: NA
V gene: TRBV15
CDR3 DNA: TGTGCCACCAGCAACGAGGAGGGCCTTGGGGGAAAACTGTTTTTT
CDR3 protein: CATSNEEGLGGKLFF

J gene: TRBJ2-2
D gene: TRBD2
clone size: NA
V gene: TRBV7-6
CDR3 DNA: TGTGCCAGCAGCTTAGTCGGGCCCCGACTAGCGACCGGGGAGCTGTTTTTT
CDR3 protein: CASSLVGPRLATGELFF

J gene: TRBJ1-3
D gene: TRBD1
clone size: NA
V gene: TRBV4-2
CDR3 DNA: TGTGCCAGCAGCCAGTCGGACAGGGAAAACACCATATATTTT
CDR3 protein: CASSQSDRENTIYF

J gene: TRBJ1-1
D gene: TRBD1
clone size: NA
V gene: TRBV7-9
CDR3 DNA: TGTGCCAGCAGCTGGACAGGGCTGAGGAACACTGAAGCTTTCTTT
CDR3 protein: CASSWTGLRNTEAFF

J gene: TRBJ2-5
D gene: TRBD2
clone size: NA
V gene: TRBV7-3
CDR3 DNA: TGTGCCAGCAGCGTAACTAGCGGGGTCCAAGAGACCCAGTACTTC
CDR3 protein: CASSVTSGVQETQYF

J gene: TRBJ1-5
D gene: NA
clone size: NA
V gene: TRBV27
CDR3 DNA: TGTGCCAGCAGTACCTCCCTACAGACCCCGAATCAGCCCCAGCATTTT
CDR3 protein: CASSTSLQTPNQPQHF

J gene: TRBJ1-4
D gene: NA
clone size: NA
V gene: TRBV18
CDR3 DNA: TGTGCCAGCTCACCGGGTCAGGGGATCGAAAAACTGTTTTTT
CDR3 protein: CASSPGQGIEKLFF

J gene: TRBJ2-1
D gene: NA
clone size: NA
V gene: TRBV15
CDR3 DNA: TGTGCCACCAGCAGAGTGGTTAGCGGTGAGCAGTTCTTC
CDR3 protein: CATSRVVSGEQFF

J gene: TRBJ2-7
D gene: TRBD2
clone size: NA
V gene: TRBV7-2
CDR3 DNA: TGTGCCAGCAGCCTACTAGCGGGAGCCTACGAGCAGTACTTC
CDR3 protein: CASSLLAGAYEQYF

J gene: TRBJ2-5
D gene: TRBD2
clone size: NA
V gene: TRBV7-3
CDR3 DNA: TGTGCCAGCAGCCTCTCGGGACTAGCGGGAGGAGGGGAGACCCAGTACTTC
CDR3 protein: CASSLSGLAGGGETQYF

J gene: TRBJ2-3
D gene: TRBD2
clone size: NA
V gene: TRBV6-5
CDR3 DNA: TGTGCCACCAGGGATGGGACTAGTACAGATACGCAGTATTTT
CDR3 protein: CATRDGTSTDTQYF

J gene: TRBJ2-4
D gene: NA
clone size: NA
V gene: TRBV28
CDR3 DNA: TGTGCCAGCAACGACAGGTTCCCAACAAACATTCAGTACTTC
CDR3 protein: CASNDRFPTNIQYF

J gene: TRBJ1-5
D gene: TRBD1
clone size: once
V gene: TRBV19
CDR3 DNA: TGTGCCAGTAGTATGGGACAGGGGAGTAATCAGCCCCAGCATTTT
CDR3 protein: CASSMGQGSNQPQHF

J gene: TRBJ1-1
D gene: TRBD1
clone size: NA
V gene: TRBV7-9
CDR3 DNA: TGTGCCAGCAGCTGGGACAGGATAAACACTGAAGCTTTCTTT
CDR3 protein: CASSWDRINTEAFF

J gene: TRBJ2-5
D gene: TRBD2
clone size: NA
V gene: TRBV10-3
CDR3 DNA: TGTGCCGTTGGAAATCTAGCGGGGACGTACCAAGAGACCCAGTACTTC
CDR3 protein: CAVGNLAGTYQETQYF

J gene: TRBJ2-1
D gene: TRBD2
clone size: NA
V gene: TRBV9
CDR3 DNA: TGTGCCAGCAGCGTAGCGGCGGGGGGCAACAATGAGCAGTTCTTC
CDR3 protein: CASSVAAGGNNEQFF

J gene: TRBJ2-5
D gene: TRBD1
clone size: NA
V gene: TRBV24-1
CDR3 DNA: TGTGCCACCAGTGATCGACAGGGAAGAGGGCAAGAGACCCAGTACTTC
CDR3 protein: CATSDRQGRGQETQYF

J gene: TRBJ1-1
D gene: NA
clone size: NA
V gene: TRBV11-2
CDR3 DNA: TGTGCCAGCAGCTTAGCCGGGGTGAACACTGAAGCTTTCTTT
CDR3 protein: CASSLAGVNTEAFF

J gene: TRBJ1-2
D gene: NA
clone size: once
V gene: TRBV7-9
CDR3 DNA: TGTGCCAGCAGCCTAACCCCTCAGGGTGACTATGGCTACACCTTC
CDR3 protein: CASSLTPQGDYGYTF

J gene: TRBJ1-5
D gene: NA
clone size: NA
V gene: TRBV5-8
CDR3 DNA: TGTGCCAGCAGCTTGGTTACAGTCAATCAGCCCCAGCATTTT
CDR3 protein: CASSLVTVNQPQHF

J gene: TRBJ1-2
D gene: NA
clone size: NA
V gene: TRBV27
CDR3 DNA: TGTGCCAGCAGTTCCACAGGGCACTTTGGCTACACCTTC
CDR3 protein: CASSSTGHFGYTF

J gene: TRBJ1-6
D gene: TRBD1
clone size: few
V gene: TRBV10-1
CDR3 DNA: TGCGCCAGCAGTGAGTCGAGGACAGGGAGTTCACCCCTCCACTTT
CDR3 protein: CASSESRTGSSPLHF

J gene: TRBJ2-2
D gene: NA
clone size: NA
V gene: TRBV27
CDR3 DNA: TGTGCCAGCAAGAGAGACTTGAACACCGGGGAGCTGTTTTTT
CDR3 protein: CASKRDLNTGELFF

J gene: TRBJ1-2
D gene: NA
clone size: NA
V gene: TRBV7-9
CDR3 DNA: TGTGCCAGCAGCTTAGATGTAGGACTACGGTTTGCTAACTATGGCTACACCTTC
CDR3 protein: CASSLDVGLRFANYGYTF

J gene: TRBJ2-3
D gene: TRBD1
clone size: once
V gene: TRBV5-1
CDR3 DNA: TGCGCCAGCAGCCTTCCCGGGACAGGGGGATCGGATACGCAGTATTTT
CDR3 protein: CASSLPGTGGSDTQYF

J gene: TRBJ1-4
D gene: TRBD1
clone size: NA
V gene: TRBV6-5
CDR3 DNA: TGTGCCAGCAGTTACCGTAACAGGGGGAGGGGTGAAAAACTGTTTTTT
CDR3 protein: CASSYRNRGRGEKLFF

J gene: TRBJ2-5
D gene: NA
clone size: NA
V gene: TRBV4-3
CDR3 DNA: TGCGCCAGCAGCCAAGATTCAGGAGGTTTAACGGAGACCCAGTACTTC
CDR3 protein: CASSQDSGGLTETQYF

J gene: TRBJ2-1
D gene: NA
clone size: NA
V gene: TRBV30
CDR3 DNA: TGTGCCTGGGCACGGGGGGACACCAGGGAGCAGTTCTTC
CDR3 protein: CAWARGDTREQFF

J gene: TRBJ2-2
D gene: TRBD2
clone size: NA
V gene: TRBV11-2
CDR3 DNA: TGTGCCAGCAGCTTACTAGCGGGAGGGACCGGGGAGCTGTTTTTT
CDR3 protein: CASSLLAGGTGELFF